This T cell receptor (beta chain) was captured in a study of regulatory T cells in long-lasting Graves disease. Arm-PCR of CDR3 regions with iRepertoire HTBI primers generated TCR beta libraries. A single record per CDR3 protein comes from TCRdb applying MiXCR to the multiplex PCR reads. The sample records about 470,000 distinct CDR3 sequences, around 20% being singletons. Time point in this sample: persistent/refractory GD, antithyroid drugs over 5 years with positive TRAb. PBMC-extracted RNA yielded the TCR library. J gave up 0 bases and V 8 bases, and 10 bases lay outside the gene matches. The CDR3 extends over 15 amino acids. Germline CDR1 and CDR2: MNHEY and SMNVEV (reference sequence). Many counts were recorded for this clonotype.

The material was peripheral blood mononuclear cells (PBMCs), obtained when the disease was refractory, from a patient treated with antithyroid drugs. The chain combines TRBV27 with TRBJ2-7; 7 bases align to TRBD2. This TCR was recovered from a female donor with Graves disease. The CDR3 spells CASGITSDYSYEQYF. CDR3 in DNA: TGTGCCAGCGGGATAACTAGCGACTACTCCTACGAGCAGTACTTC.